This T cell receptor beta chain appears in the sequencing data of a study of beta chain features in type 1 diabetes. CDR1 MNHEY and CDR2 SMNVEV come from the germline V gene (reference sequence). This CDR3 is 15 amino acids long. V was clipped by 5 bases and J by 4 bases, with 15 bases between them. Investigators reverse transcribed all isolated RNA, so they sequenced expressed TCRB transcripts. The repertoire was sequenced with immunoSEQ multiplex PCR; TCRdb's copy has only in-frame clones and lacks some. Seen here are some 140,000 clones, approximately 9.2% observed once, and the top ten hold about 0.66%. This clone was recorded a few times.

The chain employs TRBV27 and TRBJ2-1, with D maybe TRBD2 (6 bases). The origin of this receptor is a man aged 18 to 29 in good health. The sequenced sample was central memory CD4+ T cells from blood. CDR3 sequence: CASSRDRRVYNEQFF. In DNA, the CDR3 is TGTGCCAGCAGTCGCGACCGGAGGGTTTACAATGAGCAGTTCTTC.